These T cell receptor beta chains were read from a single sample in a study of blood T cell repertoires in COVID-19. The repertoire was sequenced with immunoSEQ multiplex PCR; TCRdb's copy has only in-frame clones and lacks some. The sample lists 190,000 or so clones; 90% to 95% were seen once. What was sequenced was peripheral blood. These receptors were obtained from a man under 40 with COVID-19, enrolled during active disease. CDR3s include the opening cysteine and the closing phenylalanine or tryptophan. Fields, in order: D gene, clone size, J gene, V gene, CDR3 DNA, CDR3 protein. The D gene is left open where the match is weak. Only part of the rows carry a size: once, few, many, or a class if the clone is expanded.

NA NA TRBJ1-2 TRBV14 TGTGCCAGCAGCCGACGAAGATCGGGGGGAGTCGGCTATGGCTACACCTTC CASSRRRSGGVGYGYTF
TRBD1 NA TRBJ1-2 TRBV5-1 TGCGCCAGCAGCTCAAGACAGGGCTATGGCTACACCTTC CASSSRQGYGYTF
NA NA TRBJ2-7 TRBV19 TGTGCCAGTAGCTCCAGGGGCCACTCTTCCTACGAGCAGTACTTC CASSSRGHSSYEQYF
TRBD2 NA TRBJ2-1 TRBV6-1 TGTGCCAGCAGTGAAACCATCTTAGCGGGGGTCTACAATGAGCAGTTCTTC CASSETILAGVYNEQFF
TRBD1 NA TRBJ1-2 TRBV6-2/TRBV6-3 TGTGCCAGCAGCCCCCAGGGGGCATTCGGCTACACCTTC CASSPQGAFGYTF
NA NA TRBJ1-3 TRBV19 TGTGCCAGTAGTATATCAACAGGTAACCCTGGAAACACCATATATTTT CASSISTGNPGNTIYF
TRBD1 NA TRBJ2-5 TRBV10-3 TGTGCCATCAGTGAGCCGGACAGGGGGCAAGAGACCCAGTACTTC CAISEPDRGQETQYF
TRBD1 once TRBJ1-4 TRBV10-1 TGCGCCAGCAGTGACCCGGGACAGCGGATACTTGAAAAACTGTTTTTT CASSDPGQRILEKLFF
TRBD1 NA TRBJ2-4 TRBV7-2 TGTGCCAGCAGCCCCGGACAGGGGATGGATTTAGCCAAAAACATTCAGTACTTC CASSPGQGMDLAKNIQYF
TRBD2 NA TRBJ2-1 TRBV4-2 TGTGCCAGCAGCCCAGAGGGCGGGGGGCCCCACAATGAGCAGTTCTTC CASSPEGGGPHNEQFF
NA NA TRBJ1-2 TRBV15 TGTGCCACCAGCCGGGGTCCCCCCTATGGCTACACCTTC CATSRGPPYGYTF
NA NA TRBJ1-1 TRBV10-2 TGCGCCAGCGGGCACATCTATGAGGGCACTGAAGCTTTCTTT CASGHIYEGTEAFF
TRBD1 NA TRBJ1-1 TRBV6-1 TGTGCCAGCAGTGAAACAGGGGGTGAAGCTTTCTTT CASSETGGEAFF
TRBD1 NA TRBJ1-2 TRBV5-6 TGTGCCAGCAGCGTAGGGACAGAGAATGGCTACACCTTC CASSVGTENGYTF
TRBD1 NA TRBJ2-7 TRBV9 TGTGCCAGCAGCGCACAACACGAACAGGGGAAATACTCCTACGAGCAGTACTTC CASSAQHEQGKYSYEQYF
TRBD1 once TRBJ2-5 TRBV25-1 TGTGCCAGCAGTGGATACAGGGGCGACGGAGAGACCCAGTACTTC CASSGYRGDGETQYF
NA NA TRBJ1-5 TRBV21-1 TGTGCCAGCAGCAAAGGAGAAAAGGGAAGGGGGATTAGCAATCAGCCCCAGCATTTT CASSKGEKGRGISNQPQHF
TRBD1 NA TRBJ1-1 TRBV25-1 TGTGCCAGCAGTCATCCGGGACAGGGGGTCACTGAAGCTTTCTTT CASSHPGQGVTEAFF
NA NA TRBJ1-5 TRBV4-1 TGCGCCAGCAGCCAAGCGGGGGGTAATAATCAGCCCCAGCATTTT CASSQAGGNNQPQHF
TRBD1 NA TRBJ2-1 TRBV5-1 TGCGCCAGCAGCGAGGGACAGGGTTCAAATGAGCAGTTCTTC CASSEGQGSNEQFF
TRBD1 NA TRBJ1-4 TRBV9 TGTGCCAGCAGCCCCCGACAGGGGTCTTGGGAAAAACTGTTTTTT CASSPRQGSWEKLFF
NA NA TRBJ2-5 TRBV11-2 TGTGCCAGCAGCGCGAGCCAAGAGACCCAGTACTTC CASSASQETQYF
TRBD1 NA TRBJ1-5 TRBV15 TGTGCCACCAGCAGACCGGACAGGGTGGGGAATCAGCCCCAGCATTTT CATSRPDRVGNQPQHF
NA NA TRBJ1-4 TRBV28 TGTGCCAGCAGCCCGCGGGGTAGAACTAATGAAAAACTGTTTTTT CASSPRGRTNEKLFF
NA NA TRBJ1-6 TRBV11-1 TGTGCCAGCAGCTCCAGGGATAATTCACCCCTCCACTTT CASSSRDNSPLHF
NA few TRBJ1-2 TRBV5-1 TGCGCCAGCAGCTTAGCGGGGGCCGAGGGAGAAGGCTACACCTTC CASSLAGAEGEGYTF
TRBD1 NA TRBJ1-3 TRBV18 TGTGCCAGCTCACCGGAGGGGGCTGAAGGAAACACCATATATTTT CASSPEGAEGNTIYF
NA NA TRBJ1-1 TRBV6-1 TGTGCCAGCAGTGAAGTCTACGGGGGAGGGAACACTGAAGCTTTCTTT CASSEVYGGGNTEAFF
NA once TRBJ1-2 TRBV24-1 TGTGCCACCAGTGATCCAAAGACAAGCTATGGCTACACCTTC CATSDPKTSYGYTF
NA NA TRBJ1-1 TRBV5-1 TGCGCCAGCGGCAAAGGGGATACGACTGAAGCTTTCTTT CASGKGDTTEAFF
NA NA TRBJ2-3 TRBV6-4 TGTGCCAGCAGTGACCCTTCCACAGATACGCAGTATTTT CASSDPSTDTQYF